The 8 T cell receptor beta chains below come from one sample, sequenced in a study of blood T cell repertoires in COVID-19. Sequencing used immunoSEQ multiplex PCR; TCRdb keeps in-frame clones, though not all of them. The data hold approximately 110,000 clones, with roughly 84% observed a single time. The specimen was peripheral blood. The receptors stem from a man between 40 and 49 years old with acute or convalescent COVID-19.

The chain uses TRBV6-5 and TRBJ1-4; D call uncertain. V was shortened by 7 bases and J by 8 bases, with 17 bases between the two germline ends. Per germline, CDR1 MNHEY and CDR2 SVGAGI. This CDR3 is built from 14 residues. The CDR3 spells CASTPRHQREKLFF. Written as DNA, the CDR3 is TGTGCCAGCACCCCCCGGCATCAGAGGGAAAAACTGTTTTTT.

This chain links TRBV5-1 with TRBJ1-1; maybe TRBD1 (6 bases). V shed 3 bases and J shed 4 bases, with 13 bases lying between them. CDR3 length: 14 residues. Germline V gives CDR1 SGHRS, CDR2 YFSETQ. The CDR3 region is CASSSWTAFTEAFF. The DNA for the CDR3 is TGCGCCAGCAGCTCCTGGACAGCCTTCACTGAAGCTTTCTTT.

The chain uses TRBV7-2 and TRBJ1-5, with D unclear. From germline, CDR1 is SGHTA and CDR2 FQGNSA. V shed 2 bases and J shed 7 bases, with 9 bases lying between them. The CDR3 sequence is 13 residues long. CDR3 in DNA: TGTGCCAGCAGCTTATACGGAGAACAGCCCCAGCATTTT. The encoded protein is CASSLYGEQPQHF.

The V gene is TRBV7-4, the J gene TRBJ1-2; 9 positions match TRBD1. V was clipped by 5 bases and J by 3 bases; unmatched bases: 7. The CDR3 contains 15 residues. Germline V gene lookup returns CDR1 SGHVT and CDR2 SQSDAQ. The DNA of the CDR3 is TGTGCCAGCAGCCCCGACAGGGGGTGGGACTATGGCTACACCTTC. Translating it yields CASSPDRGWDYGYTF.

The rearrangement links TRBV15 to TRBJ2-7; TRBD2 matches 11 bases. V shed 3 bases and J 6 bases; nucleotides not matched to a gene: 7. Germline CDR1 is LNHNV and CDR2 is YYDKDF (reference sequence). The CDR3 extends over 15 amino acids. CDR3 sequence (DNA): TGTGCCACCAGCAGTAGTTTAACTAGCGGGAGCGAGCAGTACTTC. The encoded protein is CATSSSLTSGSEQYF. Using reference TRBV15 and TRBJ2-7 for the parts outside the CDR3, the full variable domain is DAMVIQNPRYQVTQFGKPVTLSCSQTLNHNVMYWYQQKSSQAPKLLFHYYDKDFNNEADTPDNFQSRRPNTSFCFLDIRSPGLGDTAMYLCATSSSLTSGSEQYFGPGTRLTVT.

This clone was counted between two and nine times. V gene TRBV18 combines with J gene TRBJ2-7, with D maybe TRBD1 (5 bases). This CDR3 region has 12 residues. The V and J ends lost 5 bases and 6 bases respectively, with 11 bases between them. Germline V gene data show CDR1 as KGHSH and CDR2 as LQKENI. The CDR3: CASSNDSPEQYF. The CDR3 coding sequence is TGTGCCAGCTCAAACGACAGCCCCGAGCAGTACTTC.

The chain carries TRBV4-1 and TRBJ1-4, with 7 bases fitting TRBD1. V dropped 6 bases and J dropped 5; count of bases not matched to a gene: 9. Germline V gives CDR1 MGHRA, CDR2 YSYEKL. The CDR3 loop spans 15 amino acids. This chain's CDR3 is CASSTTEGANEKLFF. The CDR3 bases are TGCGCCAGCAGTACGACAGAGGGGGCAAATGAAAAACTGTTTTTT.

A single count supports this clone. This chain links TRBV28 with TRBJ2-3, with 12 nucleotides matching TRBD2. The junction had 5 bases not matched to a gene; V was cut back by 6 bases and J by 1 base. The germline gives CDR1 MDHEN, CDR2 SYDVKM. The CDR3 has 16 amino acids. DNA of the CDR3: TGTGCCAGCAGGACTAGCGGGAGAGGAGGCACAGATACGCAGTATTTT. This gives the protein CASRTSGRGGTDTQYF.